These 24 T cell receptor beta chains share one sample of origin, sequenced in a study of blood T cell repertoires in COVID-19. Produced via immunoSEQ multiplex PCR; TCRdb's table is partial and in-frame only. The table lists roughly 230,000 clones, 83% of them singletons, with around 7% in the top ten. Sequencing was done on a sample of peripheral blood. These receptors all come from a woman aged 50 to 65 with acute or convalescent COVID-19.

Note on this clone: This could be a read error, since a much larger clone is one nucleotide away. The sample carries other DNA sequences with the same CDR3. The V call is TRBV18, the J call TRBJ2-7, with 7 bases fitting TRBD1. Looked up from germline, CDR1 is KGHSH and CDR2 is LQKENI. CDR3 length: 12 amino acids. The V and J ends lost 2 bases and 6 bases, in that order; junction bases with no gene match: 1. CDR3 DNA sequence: TGTGCCAGCTCACCAGGGACAGTCGAGCAGTACTTC. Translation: CASSPGTVEQYF.

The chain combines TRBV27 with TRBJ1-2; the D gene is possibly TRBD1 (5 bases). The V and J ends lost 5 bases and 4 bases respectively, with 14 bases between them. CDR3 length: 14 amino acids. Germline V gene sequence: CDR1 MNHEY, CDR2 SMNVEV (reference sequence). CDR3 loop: CASSQSTTGYGYTF. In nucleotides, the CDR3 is TGTGCCAGCAGTCAATCGACAACAGGCTATGGCTACACCTTC.

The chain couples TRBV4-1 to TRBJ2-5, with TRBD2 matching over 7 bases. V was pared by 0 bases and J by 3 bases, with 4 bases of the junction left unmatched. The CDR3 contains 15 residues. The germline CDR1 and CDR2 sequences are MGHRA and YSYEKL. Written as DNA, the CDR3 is TGCGCCAGCAGCCAAGATGGCAGCGGGAAAGAGACCCAGTACTTC. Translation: CASSQDGSGKETQYF.

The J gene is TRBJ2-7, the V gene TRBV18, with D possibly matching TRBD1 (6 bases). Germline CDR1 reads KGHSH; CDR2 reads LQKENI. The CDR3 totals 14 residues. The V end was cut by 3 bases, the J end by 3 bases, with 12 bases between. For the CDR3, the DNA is TGTGCCAGCTCACCCCAGGGGCAGTTCTACGAGCAGTACTTC. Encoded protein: CASSPQGQFYEQYF. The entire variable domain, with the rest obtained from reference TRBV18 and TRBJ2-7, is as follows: NAGVMQNPRHLVRRRGQEARLRCSPMKGHSHVYWYRQLPEEGLKFMVYLQKENIIDESGMPKERFSAEFPKEGPSILRIQQVVRGDSAAYFCASSPQGQFYEQYFGPGTRLTVT.

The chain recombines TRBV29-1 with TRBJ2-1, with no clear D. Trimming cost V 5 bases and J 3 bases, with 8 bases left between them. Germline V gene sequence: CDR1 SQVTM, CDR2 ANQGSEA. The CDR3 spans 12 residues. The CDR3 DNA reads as TGCAGCGTTCGGCAGGACTACAATGAGCAGTTCTTC. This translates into CSVRQDYNEQFF.

The DNA for the CDR3 is TGTGCCAGCAGTTTCGGACGTAGGGGGGGGCGCAGGTTAGGCACTGAAGCTTTCTTT. Translating it yields CASSFGRRGGRRLGTEAFF. The V and J genes are TRBV28 and TRBJ1-1, with D tentatively TRBD1 (6 bases). The V gene lost 3 bases and the J gene lost 4 bases, with 27 bases spanning the gap. The CDR3 loop spans 19 amino acids. The V gene's germline CDR1 is MDHEN and CDR2 SYDVKM.

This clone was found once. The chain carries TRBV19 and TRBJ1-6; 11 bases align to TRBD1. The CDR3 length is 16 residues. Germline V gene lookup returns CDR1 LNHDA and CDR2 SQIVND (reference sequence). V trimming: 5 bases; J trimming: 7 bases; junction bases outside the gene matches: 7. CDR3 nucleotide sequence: TGTGCCAGTAGTGGTCCCGGGACAGGGGGAAATTCACCCCTCCACTTT. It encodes CASSGPGTGGNSPLHF.

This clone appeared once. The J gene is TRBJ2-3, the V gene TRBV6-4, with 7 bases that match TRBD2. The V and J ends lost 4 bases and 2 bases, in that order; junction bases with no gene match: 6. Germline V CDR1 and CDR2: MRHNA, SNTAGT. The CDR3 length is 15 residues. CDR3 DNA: TGTGCCAGCAGTGTCGAAGCGGGACCCACAGATACGCAGTATTTT. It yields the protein CASSVEAGPTDTQYF.

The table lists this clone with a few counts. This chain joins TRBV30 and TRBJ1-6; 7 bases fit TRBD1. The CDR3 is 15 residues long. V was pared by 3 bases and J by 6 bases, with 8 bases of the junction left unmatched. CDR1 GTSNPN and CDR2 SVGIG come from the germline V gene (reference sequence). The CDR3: CAWRTGYPLNSPLHF. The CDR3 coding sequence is TGTGCCTGGAGGACAGGGTACCCCCTTAATTCACCCCTCCACTTT.

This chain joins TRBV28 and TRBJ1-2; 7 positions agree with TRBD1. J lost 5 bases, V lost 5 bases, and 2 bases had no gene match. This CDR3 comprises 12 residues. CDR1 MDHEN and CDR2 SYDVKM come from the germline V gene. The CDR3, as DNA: TGTGCCAGCAGTATGACAGGGTATGGCTACACCTTC. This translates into CASSMTGYGYTF.

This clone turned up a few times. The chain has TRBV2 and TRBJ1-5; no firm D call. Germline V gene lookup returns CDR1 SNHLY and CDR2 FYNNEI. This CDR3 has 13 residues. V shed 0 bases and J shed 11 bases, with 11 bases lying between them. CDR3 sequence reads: CASSEAYSRTQHF. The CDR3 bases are TGTGCCAGCAGTGAAGCCTACAGCCGTACCCAGCATTTT.

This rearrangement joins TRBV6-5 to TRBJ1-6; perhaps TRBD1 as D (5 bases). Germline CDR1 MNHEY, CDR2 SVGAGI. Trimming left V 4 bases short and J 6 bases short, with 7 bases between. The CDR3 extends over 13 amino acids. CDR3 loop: CASSSDSNSPLHF. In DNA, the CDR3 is TGTGCCAGCAGTTCTGACAGTAATTCACCCCTCCACTTT.

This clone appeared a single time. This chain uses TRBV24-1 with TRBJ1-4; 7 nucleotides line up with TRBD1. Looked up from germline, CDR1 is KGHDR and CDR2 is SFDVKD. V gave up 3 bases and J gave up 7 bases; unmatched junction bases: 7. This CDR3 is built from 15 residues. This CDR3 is CATSDTGTVPEKLFF. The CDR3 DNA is TGTGCCACCAGTGATACAGGGACAGTACCTGAAAAACTGTTTTTT.

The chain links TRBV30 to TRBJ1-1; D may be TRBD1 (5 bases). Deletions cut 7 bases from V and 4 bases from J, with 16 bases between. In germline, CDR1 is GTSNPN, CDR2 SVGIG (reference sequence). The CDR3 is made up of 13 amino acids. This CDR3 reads CASFQGRSTEAFF. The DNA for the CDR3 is TGTGCCTCTTTTCAGGGTAGGAGCACTGAAGCTTTCTTT.

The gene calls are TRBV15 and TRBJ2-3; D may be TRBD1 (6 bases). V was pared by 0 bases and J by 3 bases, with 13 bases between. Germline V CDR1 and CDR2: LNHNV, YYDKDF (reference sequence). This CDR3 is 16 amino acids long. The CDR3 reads CATSREGTWGTDTQYF. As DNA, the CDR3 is TGTGCCACCAGCAGAGAAGGGACATGGGGGACAGATACGCAGTATTTT. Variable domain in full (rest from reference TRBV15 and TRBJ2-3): DAMVIQNPRYQVTQFGKPVTLSCSQTLNHNVMYWYQQKSSQAPKLLFHYYDKDFNNEADTPDNFQSRRPNTSFCFLDIRSPGLGDTAMYLCATSREGTWGTDTQYFGPGTRLTVL.

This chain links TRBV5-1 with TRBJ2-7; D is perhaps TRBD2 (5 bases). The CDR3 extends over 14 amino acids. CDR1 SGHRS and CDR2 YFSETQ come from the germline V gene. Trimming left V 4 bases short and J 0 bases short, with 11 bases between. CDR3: CASSPGLFSYEQYF. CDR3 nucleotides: TGCGCCAGCAGCCCCGGACTTTTCTCCTACGAGCAGTACTTC. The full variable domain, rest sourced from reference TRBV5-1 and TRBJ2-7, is KAGVTQTPRYLIKTRGQQVTLSCSPISGHRSVSWYQQTPGQGLQFLFEYFSETQRNKGNFPGRFSGRQFSNSRSEMNVSTLELGDSALYLCASSPGLFSYEQYFGPGTRLTVT.

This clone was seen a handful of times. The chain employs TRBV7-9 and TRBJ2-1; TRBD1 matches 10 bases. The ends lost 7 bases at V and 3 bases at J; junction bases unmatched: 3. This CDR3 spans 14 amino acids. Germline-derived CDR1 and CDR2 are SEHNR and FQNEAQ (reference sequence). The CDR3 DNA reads TGTGCCAGCAACGGGGACAGGGGCTACAATGAGCAGTTCTTC. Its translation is CASNGDRGYNEQFF.

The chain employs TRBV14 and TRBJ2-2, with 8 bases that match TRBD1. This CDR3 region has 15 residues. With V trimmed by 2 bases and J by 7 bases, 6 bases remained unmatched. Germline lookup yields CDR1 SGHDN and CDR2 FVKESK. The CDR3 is CASSQFSGGGGELFF. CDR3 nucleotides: TGTGCCAGCAGCCAATTCTCAGGGGGCGGCGGGGAGCTGTTTTTT. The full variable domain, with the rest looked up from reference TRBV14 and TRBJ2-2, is EAGVTQFPSHSVIEKGQTVTLRCDPISGHDNLYWYRRVMGKEIKFLLHFVKESKQDESGMPNNRFLAERTGGTYSTLKVQPAELEDSGVYFCASSQFSGGGGELFFGEGSRLTVL.

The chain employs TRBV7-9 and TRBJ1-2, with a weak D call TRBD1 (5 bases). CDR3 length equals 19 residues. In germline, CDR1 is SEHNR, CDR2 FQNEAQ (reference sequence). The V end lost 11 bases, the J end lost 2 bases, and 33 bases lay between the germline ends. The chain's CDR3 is CAGYIDIGETPEENYGYTF. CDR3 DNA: TGTGCCGGATATATCGATATAGGGGAAACTCCCGAGGAGAACTATGGCTACACCTTC.

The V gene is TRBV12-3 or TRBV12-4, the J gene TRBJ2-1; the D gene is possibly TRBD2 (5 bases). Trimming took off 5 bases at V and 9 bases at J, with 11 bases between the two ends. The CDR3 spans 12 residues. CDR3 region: CASSRGPGEQFF. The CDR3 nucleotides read TGTGCCAGCAGTAGAGGGCCGGGTGAGCAGTTCTTC.

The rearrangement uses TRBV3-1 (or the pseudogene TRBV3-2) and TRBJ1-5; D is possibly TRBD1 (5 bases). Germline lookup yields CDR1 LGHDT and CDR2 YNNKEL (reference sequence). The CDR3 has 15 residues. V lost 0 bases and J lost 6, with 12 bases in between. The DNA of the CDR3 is TGTGCCAGCAGCCAAGAAGGTCACGGGGGTCAGCCCCAGCATTTT. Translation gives CASSQEGHGGQPQHF.

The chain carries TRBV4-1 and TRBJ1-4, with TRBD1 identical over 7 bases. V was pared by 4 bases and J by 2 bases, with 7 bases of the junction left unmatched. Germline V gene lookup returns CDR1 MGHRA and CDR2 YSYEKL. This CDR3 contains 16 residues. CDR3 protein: CASSPRQGLTNEKLFF. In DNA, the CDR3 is TGCGCCAGCAGCCCTCGACAGGGTCTTACTAATGAAAAACTGTTTTTT.

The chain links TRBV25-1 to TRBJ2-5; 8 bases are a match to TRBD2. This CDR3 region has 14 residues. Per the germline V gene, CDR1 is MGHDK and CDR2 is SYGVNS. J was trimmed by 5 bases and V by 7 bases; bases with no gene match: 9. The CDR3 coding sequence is TGTGCCAGCACCCCGAGCGGGGGTCCGGAGACCCAGTACTTC. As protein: CASTPSGGPETQYF.

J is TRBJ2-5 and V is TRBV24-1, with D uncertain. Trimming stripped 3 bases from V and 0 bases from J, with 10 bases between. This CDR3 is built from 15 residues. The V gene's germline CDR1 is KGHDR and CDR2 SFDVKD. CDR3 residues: CATSDGQVYQETQYF. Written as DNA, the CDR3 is TGTGCCACCAGTGATGGGCAGGTGTACCAAGAGACCCAGTACTTC.